A selection of T cell receptor beta chains follows, all from one sample in a study of T-cell memory formation after mild COVID-19. TCRdb redid the calling of the 5' RACE reads with MiXCR, one entry per CDR3 protein. The sample carries approximately 150,000 distinct CDR3 sequences, about 14% recorded once. Sequenced input: PBMCs or a T cell subset sorted from them (not recorded which). The source of these receptors is an adult woman who had mild COVID-19 (a few samples of this study predate the infection). Cell type and time point are not known. Both conserved end residues are part of each CDR3. D genes are given only for firm matches. Clone size is shown for a subset of rows, as once, few, many or a class of expanded clone.

d_gene: -
j_gene: TRBJ2-3
abundance: -
v_gene: TRBV3-1
CDR3aa: CASSQDGDITDTQYF
CDR3nt: TGTGCCAGCAGCCAAGACGGGGATATCACAGATACGCAGTATTTT

d_gene: -
j_gene: TRBJ2-1
abundance: -
v_gene: TRBV19
CDR3aa: CASSPDPGLLNNEQFF
CDR3nt: TGTGCCAGTAGTCCCGATCCGGGACTCCTGAACAATGAGCAGTTCTTC

d_gene: -
j_gene: TRBJ2-7
abundance: many
v_gene: TRBV27
CDR3aa: CASSRPGSYEQYF
CDR3nt: TGTGCCAGCAGTCGACCGGGCTCCTACGAGCAGTACTTC

d_gene: TRBD2
j_gene: TRBJ2-2
abundance: few
v_gene: TRBV7-9
CDR3aa: CASSTTEATRHSGGSGELFF
CDR3nt: TGTGCCAGCAGCACGACAGAGGCAACTCGGCATAGCGGGGGATCCGGGGAGCTGTTTTTT

d_gene: -
j_gene: TRBJ1-5
abundance: -
v_gene: TRBV12-3/TRBV12-4
CDR3aa: CASSRGRAQQPQHF
CDR3nt: TGTGCCAGCTCAAGGGGTAGGGCCCAGCAGCCCCAGCATTTT

d_gene: -
j_gene: TRBJ2-1
abundance: -
v_gene: TRBV7-6
CDR3aa: CASSLALGPANEQFF
CDR3nt: TGTGCCAGCAGCTTAGCGTTGGGCCCCGCCAATGAGCAGTTCTTC

d_gene: -
j_gene: TRBJ2-1
abundance: -
v_gene: TRBV7-9
CDR3aa: CASSLGTGSVYNEQFF
CDR3nt: TGTGCCAGCAGCTTAGGCACAGGGTCCGTCTACAATGAGCAGTTCTTC

d_gene: -
j_gene: TRBJ2-3
abundance: few
v_gene: TRBV7-9
CDR3aa: CASSRKGGANTDTQYF
CDR3nt: TGTGCCAGCAGCCGAAAGGGGGGAGCGAACACAGATACGCAGTATTTT

d_gene: -
j_gene: TRBJ2-3
abundance: -
v_gene: TRBV9
CDR3aa: CASTLREGDTQYF
CDR3nt: TGTGCCAGCACCCTTAGGGAAGGAGATACGCAGTATTTT

d_gene: -
j_gene: TRBJ2-5
abundance: -
v_gene: TRBV7-6
CDR3aa: CASSLRSDGGETQYF
CDR3nt: TGTGCCAGCAGCCTACGTTCGGACGGCGGGGAGACCCAGTACTTC

d_gene: -
j_gene: TRBJ2-7
abundance: -
v_gene: TRBV5-6
CDR3aa: CASSLPGIAYEQYF
CDR3nt: TGTGCCAGCAGCTTGCCTGGGATCGCCTACGAGCAGTACTTC

d_gene: TRBD2
j_gene: TRBJ2-3
abundance: -
v_gene: TRBV13
CDR3aa: CASSFSGTIPGDTQYF
CDR3nt: TGTGCCAGCAGCTTTAGCGGGACGATACCGGGGGATACGCAGTATTTT

d_gene: TRBD1
j_gene: TRBJ2-4
abundance: -
v_gene: TRBV15
CDR3aa: CATSRDRVAKNIQYF
CDR3nt: TGTGCCACCAGCCGGGACAGGGTTGCCAAAAACATTCAGTACTTC

d_gene: TRBD1
j_gene: TRBJ1-6
abundance: -
v_gene: TRBV6-2/TRBV6-3
CDR3aa: CASRYTTGGRSPLHF
CDR3nt: TGTGCCAGCAGATACACTACAGGGGGAAGATCACCCCTCCACTTT

d_gene: -
j_gene: TRBJ2-1
abundance: few
v_gene: TRBV12-3/TRBV12-4
CDR3aa: CASSLWETGWGEQFF
CDR3nt: TGTGCCAGCAGTTTGTGGGAAACCGGATGGGGTGAGCAGTTCTTC

d_gene: -
j_gene: TRBJ2-3
abundance: many
v_gene: TRBV4-3
CDR3aa: CASSQGGRTDTQYF
CDR3nt: TGCGCCAGCAGCCAAGGCGGCCGCACAGATACGCAGTATTTT

d_gene: -
j_gene: TRBJ1-1
abundance: -
v_gene: TRBV12-3/TRBV12-4
CDR3aa: CASSLGDPGTEAFF
CDR3nt: TGTGCCAGCAGTTTGGGGGACCCGGGAACTGAAGCTTTCTTT

d_gene: TRBD1
j_gene: TRBJ2-4
abundance: few
v_gene: TRBV2
CDR3aa: CASSQTGASIAKNIQYF
CDR3nt: TGTGCCAGCAGTCAGACAGGGGCCAGTATAGCCAAAAACATTCAGTACTTC

d_gene: TRBD1
j_gene: TRBJ1-6
abundance: few
v_gene: TRBV20-1
CDR3aa: CSARDLGQGLNSPLHF
CDR3nt: TGCAGTGCTAGAGATCTCGGACAGGGTCTAAATTCACCCCTCCACTTT

d_gene: -
j_gene: TRBJ2-1
abundance: -
v_gene: TRBV30
CDR3aa: CAWELRQRTLFF
CDR3nt: TGTGCCTGGGAGCTCCGACAGCGTACTCTGTTCTTC

d_gene: -
j_gene: TRBJ2-7
abundance: -
v_gene: TRBV5-6
CDR3aa: CASSLYSDYEQYF
CDR3nt: TGTGCCAGCAGCTTGTACAGCGATTACGAGCAGTACTTC

d_gene: -
j_gene: TRBJ2-3
abundance: -
v_gene: TRBV12-3/TRBV12-4
CDR3aa: CASSRTPTSTDTQYF
CDR3nt: TGTGCCAGCAGTCGGACCCCGACTAGCACAGATACGCAGTATTTT

d_gene: TRBD2
j_gene: TRBJ2-7
abundance: -
v_gene: TRBV5-5
CDR3aa: CASSWPHGAGEGEQYF
CDR3nt: TGTGCCAGCAGCTGGCCTCATGGAGCGGGAGAGGGCGAGCAGTACTTC

d_gene: -
j_gene: TRBJ2-2
abundance: many
v_gene: TRBV7-9
CDR3aa: CASSLVGGELFF
CDR3nt: TGTGCCAGCAGCTTAGTAGGCGGGGAGCTGTTTTTT

d_gene: TRBD2
j_gene: TRBJ2-1
abundance: few
v_gene: TRBV6-2/TRBV6-3
CDR3aa: CASSNRWTSGRTVEKEQFF
CDR3nt: TGTGCCAGCAGTAACCGCTGGACTAGCGGGAGGACAGTGGAGAAGGAGCAGTTCTTC

d_gene: -
j_gene: TRBJ2-1
abundance: -
v_gene: TRBV29-1
CDR3aa: CSVEGRGSYNEQFF
CDR3nt: TGCAGCGTTGAGGGCAGGGGCTCCTACAATGAGCAGTTCTTC

d_gene: -
j_gene: TRBJ2-7
abundance: -
v_gene: TRBV10-3
CDR3aa: CAISTVESYEQYF
CDR3nt: TGTGCCATCAGTACAGTAGAGTCCTACGAGCAGTACTTC